These T cell receptor beta chains were read from a single sample in a study of molecular identifiers for immune sequencing clone quantification. MiXCR, applied by TCRdb to the PCR reads, yields one record per CDR3 protein. The table lists roughly 630,000 distinct CDR3 sequences, around 25% of them singletons. The specimen was naive CD8+ T cells from blood, with Jurkat cell RNA spiked in. Every receptor here comes from a human donor in good health. Some libraries in this study had Jurkat cell RNA spiked in. Both conserved end residues are part of each CDR3. The order of the fields is clone size, V gene, J gene, D gene, CDR3 protein, CDR3 DNA. The D gene is left open where the match is weak. The size of a clone is reported for some rows only, either as once, few or many, or as a class for expanded clones.

.	TRBV19	TRBJ2-1	TRBD2	CASSIAASGSVEQFF	TGTGCCAGTAGTATCGCGGCTAGCGGGAGTGTTGAGCAGTTCTTC
many	TRBV9	TRBJ2-7	TRBD1	CASSGMDRADDEQYF	TGTGCCAGCAGCGGAATGGACAGGGCTGACGACGAGCAGTACTTC
.	TRBV9	TRBJ1-3	.	CASSVLSRGSPLDTIYF	TGTGCCAGCAGCGTATTAAGTCGGGGGTCCCCTCTTGACACCATATATTTT
many	TRBV7-9	TRBJ1-1	.	CATRGGKTEAFF	TGTGCCACCCGTGGAGGGAAGACTGAAGCTTTCTTT
.	TRBV4-1	TRBJ2-7	.	CASSPEGGLEQYF	TGCGCCAGCAGCCCGGAGGGCGGGCTCGAGCAGTACTTC
many	TRBV6-5	TRBJ2-3	TRBD1	CASSYSSGQDTDTQYF	TGTGCCAGCAGTTACTCCTCCGGACAGGACACAGATACGCAGTATTTT
.	TRBV12-3/TRBV12-4	TRBJ2-7	.	CASKGFSWDEQYF	TGTGCCAGCAAGGGTTTTAGTTGGGACGAGCAGTACTTC
many	TRBV27	TRBJ2-3	TRBD1	CARRDSLYTDTQYF	TGTGCCAGAAGGGACAGCCTCTACACAGATACGCAGTATTTT
many	TRBV13	TRBJ2-3	.	CASSSGPFGTDTQYF	TGTGCCAGCAGCTCGGGCCCCTTCGGGACAGATACGCAGTATTTT
many	TRBV28	TRBJ2-3	.	CASSFPSGHTDTQYF	TGTGCCAGCAGTTTCCCCTCGGGGCACACAGATACGCAGTATTTT
.	TRBV4-1	TRBJ2-7	.	CASNQEVARAEQYF	TGCGCCAGCAACCAAGAGGTTGCCCGGGCGGAGCAGTACTTC
few	TRBV3-1	TRBJ2-7	.	CASSQLTDSYEQYF	TGTGCCAGCAGCCAATTGACGGACTCCTACGAGCAGTACTTC
.	TRBV11-2	TRBJ2-5	.	CASSDDRTETQYF	TGTGCCAGCAGCGACGACAGGACAGAGACCCAGTACTTC
.	TRBV5-1	TRBJ1-1	TRBD1	CASSGGTGVNTEAFF	TGCGCCAGCAGCGGCGGGACAGGGGTTAACACTGAAGCTTTCTTT
many	TRBV7-8	TRBJ2-7	.	CASSSATGHEQYF	TGTGCCAGCAGCTCAGCCACGGGGCACGAGCAGTACTTC
few	TRBV3-1	TRBJ2-7	.	CASSQDHGPYEQYF	TGTGCCAGCAGCCAAGACCACGGGCCCTACGAGCAGTACTTC
.	TRBV27	TRBJ2-7	TRBD2	CASSSGLAGPYELYF	TGTGCCAGCAGTTCGGGACTAGCGGGACCCTACGAGCTGTACTTC
.	TRBV12-3/TRBV12-4	TRBJ2-2	TRBD2	CASSLANSGTSGGPHAGELFF	TGTGCCAGCAGTTTAGCGAACTCCGGGACTAGCGGGGGGCCCCATGCCGGGGAGCTGTTTTTT
.	TRBV7-9	TRBJ2-1	TRBD2	CASRLTSDWNEQFF	TGTGCCAGCAGGCTGACTAGCGATTGGAATGAGCAGTTCTTC
.	TRBV6-6	TRBJ1-5	.	CASSDAGTPDPYQPQHF	TGTGCCAGCAGTGACGCCGGGACACCCGATCCCTATCAGCCCCAGCATTTT
.	TRBV3-1	TRBJ1-2	.	CASSQQGAPYGYTF	TGTGCCAGCAGCCAGCAAGGAGCTCCCTATGGCTACACCTTC
.	TRBV15	TRBJ2-3	.	CATSGQFIVDTQYF	TGTGCCACCAGCGGACAATTTATCGTGGATACGCAGTATTTT
.	TRBV7-9	TRBJ2-1	TRBD2	CAGSLEGLVGQFF	TGTGCCGGCAGCTTAGAAGGACTAGTCGGGCAGTTCTTC
few	TRBV7-9	TRBJ2-7	.	CASSLYESPSYEQYF	TGTGCCAGCAGCTTGTACGAAAGCCCATCCTACGAGCAGTACTTC
few	TRBV12-3/TRBV12-4	TRBJ2-6	.	CASSYGRSGANVLTF	TGTGCCAGCAGTTATGGTCGTTCTGGGGCCAACGTCCTGACTTTC
many	TRBV6-5	TRBJ2-5	TRBD2	CASSSPGTSGLMAQYF	TGTGCCAGCAGTTCCCCCGGGACTAGCGGCCTCATGGCCCAGTACTTC
many	TRBV11-2	TRBJ2-1	.	CASSLVGFSYNEQFF	TGTGCCAGCAGCTTAGTGGGTTTCTCCTACAATGAGCAGTTCTTC
many	TRBV11-2	TRBJ2-7	TRBD1	CASSLRTGLVEQYF	TGTGCCAGCAGCTTACGGACAGGGTTAGTCGAGCAGTACTTC
many	TRBV27	TRBJ1-1	.	CASSLRAGALNTEAFF	TGTGCCAGCAGTTTAAGGGCCGGGGCCCTGAACACTGAAGCTTTCTTT
few	TRBV20-1	TRBJ2-3	TRBD2	CSAGGGDTDTQYF	TGCAGTGCCGGGGGGGGGGACACAGATACGCAGTATTTT
many	TRBV13	TRBJ1-5	.	CASSLRGAGQPQHF	TGTGCCAGCAGTCTTCGGGGGGCGGGACAGCCCCAGCATTTT
few	TRBV6-5	TRBJ2-2	.	CASSSNYGNTGELFF	TGTGCCAGCAGTTCAAACTACGGGAACACCGGGGAGCTGTTTTTT
.	TRBV27	TRBJ1-2	.	CASSVQGNYGYTF	TGTGCCAGCAGTGTGCAGGGGAACTATGGCTACACCTTC
.	TRBV5-8	TRBJ1-5	.	CASSTRQGGGNQPQHF	TGTGCCAGCAGCACAAGGCAGGGAGGAGGCAATCAGCCCCAGCATTTT
.	TRBV21-1	TRBJ1-5	.	CASSKASGGRNPPQHF	TGTGCCAGCAGCAAAGCCTCAGGGGGCCGGAATCCGCCCCAGCATTTT
many	TRBV7-9	TRBJ2-7	TRBD1	CASSLGDGTDSYEQYF	TGTGCCAGCAGCCTGGGCGATGGGACAGACTCCTACGAGCAGTACTTC
many	TRBV6-5	TRBJ1-1	.	CASSPTGEGRMNTEAFF	TGTGCCAGCAGCCCAACGGGGGAAGGACGGATGAACACTGAAGCTTTCTTT
once	TRBV6-5	TRBJ2-1	TRBD1	CASGFDRGRKDAPFF	TGTGCCAGCGGTTTCGACAGGGGGAGAAAGGATGCGCCGTTCTTC